This TCR beta chain was documented in a study of T cells in Graves' hyperthyroidism and ophthalmopathy. As for the study in general: The blood sample was taken at first diagnosis, before treatment began.

The study, taken as a whole, reports: Most thyroid clonotypes with frequency above 0.001 were detected in blood.

Germline CDR1 reads MGHDK; CDR2 reads SYGVNS. CDR3 length: 15 amino acids. V lost 1 base to trimming and J lost 6 bases, with 15 bases between them. Stable disease denoted Graves' hyperthyroidism without ophthalmopathy progression within 18 months. Patients were excluded for uncontrolled infection, other autoimmune disease, pregnancy or lactation. There were TCR beta CDR3 regions amplified from RNA transcripts. The HTBI primer set drove a first-round RT-PCR of the TCR CDR3. From the multiplex PCR reads, TCRdb called clonotypes with MiXCR, one entry per CDR3 protein. This sample has around 280,000 distinct CDR3 sequences, with approximately 14% found just once. This clonotype was seen a few times. Its antigen is not identified.

The receptor's source is a woman aged 40-49 years with Graves' hyperthyroidism. The chain is built from TRBV25-1 and TRBJ1-2; the D is unclear. Sequencing used blood. The CDR3 spells CASSESEDFHHGYTF. The CDR3, as DNA: TGTGCCAGCAGTGAATCCGAGGACTTTCATCATGGCTACACCTTC.